This TCR beta chain came from a study of blood T cell repertoires in COVID-19. Overall study context: The analysed material was cDNA or gDNA that came from T cells, B-cell-depleted T cells, or PBMCs.

Per germline, CDR1 MDHEN and CDR2 SYDVKM. The CDR3 consists of 16 residues. The V gene end was trimmed by 10 bases and the J gene end by 4 bases; junction bases not matched to a gene: 14. TCRdb's copy holds only in-frame clones and misses some; the assay was immunoSEQ multiplex PCR. The sample contains 150,000 to 200,000 clones, approximately 73% of which appear only once. This TCR came from a woman aged 45-60 years with acute COVID-19. Sequencing input: PBMCs or T cells enriched from blood (not recorded which). V gene TRBV28 combines with J gene TRBJ2-2; 8 nucleotides line up with TRBD2. The CDR3 here is CATTPLRGGRTGELFF. The DNA for the CDR3 is TGTGCCACCACACCCCTCCGGGGGGGCCGCACCGGGGAGCTGTTTTTT.